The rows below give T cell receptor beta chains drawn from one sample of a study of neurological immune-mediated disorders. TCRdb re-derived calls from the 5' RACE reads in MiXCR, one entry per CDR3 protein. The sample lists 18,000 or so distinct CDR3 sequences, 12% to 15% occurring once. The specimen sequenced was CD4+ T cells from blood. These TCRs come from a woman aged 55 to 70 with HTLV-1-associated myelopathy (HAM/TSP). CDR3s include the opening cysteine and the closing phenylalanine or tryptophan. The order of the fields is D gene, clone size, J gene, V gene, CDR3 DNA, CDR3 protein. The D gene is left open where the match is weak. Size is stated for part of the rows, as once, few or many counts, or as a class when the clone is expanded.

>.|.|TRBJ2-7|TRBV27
TGTGCCAGCAGTCCCCGTCACGGCTACGAGCAGTACTTC
CASSPRHGYEQYF
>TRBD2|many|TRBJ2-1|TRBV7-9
TGTGCCAGCAGCTTAGTACTAGCGGGCCGGGATGAGCAGTTCTTC
CASSLVLAGRDEQFF
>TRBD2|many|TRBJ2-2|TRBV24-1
TGTGCCACCAGTGACGCAAAACTAGCGGGCACCGGGGAGCTGTTTTTT
CATSDAKLAGTGELFF
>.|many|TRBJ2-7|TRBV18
TGTGCCAGCTCACCGGCCCCCCTCAACGAGCAGTACTTC
CASSPAPLNEQYF
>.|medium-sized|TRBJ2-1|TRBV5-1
TGCGCCAGCAGCTTGGTGGGCAATAAGCAGTTCTTC
CASSLVGNKQFF
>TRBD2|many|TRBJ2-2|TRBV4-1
TGCGCCAGCAGCCAGATTCCTCTTAGCGGGAGAGGGACCGGGGAGCTGTTTTTT
CASSQIPLSGRGTGELFF
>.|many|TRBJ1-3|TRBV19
TGTGCCAGTAGCCAGACATTCTCTGGAAACACCATATATTTT
CASSQTFSGNTIYF
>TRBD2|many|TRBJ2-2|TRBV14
TGTGCCAGCAGCCATGGCGGGAGGGCCACCGGGGAGCTGTTTTTT
CASSHGGRATGELFF
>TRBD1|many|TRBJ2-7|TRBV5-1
TGCGCCAGCAGCTTGGCGGGACAGGGGGCCTACGAGCAGTACTTC
CASSLAGQGAYEQYF
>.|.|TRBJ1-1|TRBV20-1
TGCAGTGTTACGACTAGCGGGGACATGAACACTGAAGCTTTCTTT
CSVTTSGDMNTEAFF
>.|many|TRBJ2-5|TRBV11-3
TGTGCCAGCAGCTTACCAGAAGAGACCCAGTACTTC
CASSLPEETQYF
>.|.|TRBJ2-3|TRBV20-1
TGCAGTGTAGGGTGGGGTTCTAGCACAGATACGCAGTATTTT
CSVGWGSSTDTQYF
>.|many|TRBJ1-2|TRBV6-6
TGTGCCAGCATCTCAAGGACGGCATATGGCTACACCTTC
CASISRTAYGYTF
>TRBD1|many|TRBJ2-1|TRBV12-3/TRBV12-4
TGTGCCAGCAGTTACGGGACAGGGGGAAACAATGAGCAGTTCTTC
CASSYGTGGNNEQFF
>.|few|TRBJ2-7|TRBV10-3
TGTGCCATCAGTCCCCGACAGCCCTACGAGCAGTACTTC
CAISPRQPYEQYF
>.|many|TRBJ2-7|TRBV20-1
TGCAGTGCTAGAGATAGCGGCCCTTGGATATACGAGCAGTACTTC
CSARDSGPWIYEQYF
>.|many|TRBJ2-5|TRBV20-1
TGCAGTGCTAATTACGACTTTAAAGAGACCCAGTACTTC
CSANYDFKETQYF
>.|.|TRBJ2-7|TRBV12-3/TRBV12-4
TGTGCCAGCAGTCTCCGATTGGACAGAGGCGAGCAGTACTTC
CASSLRLDRGEQYF
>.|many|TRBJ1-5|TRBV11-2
TGTGCCAGCAGCATCTCGGATAGCAATCAGCCCCAGCATTTT
CASSISDSNQPQHF
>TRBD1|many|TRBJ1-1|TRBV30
TGTGCCTGGAGTCCCCCGGACAGGACCAACACTGAAGCTTTCTTT
CAWSPPDRTNTEAFF
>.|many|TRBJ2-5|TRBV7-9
TGTGCCAGCAGCGGGGTCAGGAGGAGGGGAGAGACCCAGTACTTC
CASSGVRRRGETQYF
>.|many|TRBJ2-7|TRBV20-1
TGCAGTGCTAGTAGCGGCCAGGGGAGGTACGAGCAGTACTTC
CSASSGQGRYEQYF
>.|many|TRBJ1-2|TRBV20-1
TGCAGTGCTAGTTTAAGCCATGGCTACACCTTC
CSASLSHGYTF
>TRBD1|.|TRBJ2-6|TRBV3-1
TGTGCCAGCTCAACGGGACAGGGGGCGCGGGGGGCCAACGTCCTGACTTTC
CASSTGQGARGANVLTF
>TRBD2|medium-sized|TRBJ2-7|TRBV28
TGTGCCAGCATTCTAGGACTAGCGGCCTCCTACGAGCAGTACTTC
CASILGLAASYEQYF